This T cell receptor (beta chain) was found in a study of regulatory T cells in long-lasting Graves disease. Time point: newly diagnosed GD, antithyroid drugs for less than 3 months. Construction of the TCR library relied on RNA isolated from PBMCs. Findings of the study overall: Relative to new patients (966), persistent patients exhibited greater sharing of public clonotypes (approximately 2,700).

Sequencing libraries for TCR beta were prepared with iRepertoire HTBI primers and Arm-PCR of CDR3 regions. TCRdb independently ran MiXCR on the multiplex PCR reads; one entry per CDR3 protein. The data contain some 350,000 distinct CDR3 sequences, around 15% of them seen just once; the ten biggest clones take up just over 20%. The germline gives CDR1 SGHVS, CDR2 FQNEAQ. This CDR3 spans 15 amino acids. For this clonotype: What it binds is not known. This probably arose from a read error, given a far larger clone one base away.

The data also belong to a second study, concerning T cells in Graves' hyperthyroidism and ophthalmopathy.

The clonotype comes from a woman under 30 with Graves disease. The sample was peripheral blood mononuclear cells (PBMCs), taken at new diagnosis, from a patient treated with antithyroid drugs. The chain has TRBV7-8 and TRBJ2-5; D is undetermined. With the DNA end fitting TRBJ2-1 better, the J assignment may be wrong. The CDR3 coding sequence is TGTGCCAGCAGCTTAACGGGCCCAACCCCCGATGAGCAGTTCTTC. Its translation is CASSLTGPTPDEQFF.